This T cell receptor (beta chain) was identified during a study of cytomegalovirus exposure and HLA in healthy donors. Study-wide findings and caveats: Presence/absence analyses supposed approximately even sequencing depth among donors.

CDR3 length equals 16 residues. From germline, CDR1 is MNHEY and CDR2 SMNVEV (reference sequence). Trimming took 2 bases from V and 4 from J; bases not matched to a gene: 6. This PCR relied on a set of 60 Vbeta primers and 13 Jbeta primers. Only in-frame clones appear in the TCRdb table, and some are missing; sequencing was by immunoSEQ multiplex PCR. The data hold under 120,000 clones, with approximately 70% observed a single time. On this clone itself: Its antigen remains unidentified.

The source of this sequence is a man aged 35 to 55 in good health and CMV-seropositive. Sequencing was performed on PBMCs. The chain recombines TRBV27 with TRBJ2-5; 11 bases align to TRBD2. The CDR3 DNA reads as TGTGCCAGCAGTTTAGGGCTAGCGGGAGGAGGAGAGACCCAGTACTTC. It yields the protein CASSLGLAGGGETQYF.